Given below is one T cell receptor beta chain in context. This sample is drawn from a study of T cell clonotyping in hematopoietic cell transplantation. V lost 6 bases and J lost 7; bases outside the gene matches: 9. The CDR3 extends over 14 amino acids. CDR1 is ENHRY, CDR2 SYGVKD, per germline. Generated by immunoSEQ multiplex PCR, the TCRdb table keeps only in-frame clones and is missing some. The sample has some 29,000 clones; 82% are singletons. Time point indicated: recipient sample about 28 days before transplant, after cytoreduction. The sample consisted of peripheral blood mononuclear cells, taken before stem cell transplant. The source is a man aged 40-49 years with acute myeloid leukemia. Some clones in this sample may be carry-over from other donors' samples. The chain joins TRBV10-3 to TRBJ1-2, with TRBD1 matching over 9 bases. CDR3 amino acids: CAISRDREIAGYTF. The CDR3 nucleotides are TGTGCCATCAGCCGGGACAGGGAGATCGCTGGCTACACCTTC.